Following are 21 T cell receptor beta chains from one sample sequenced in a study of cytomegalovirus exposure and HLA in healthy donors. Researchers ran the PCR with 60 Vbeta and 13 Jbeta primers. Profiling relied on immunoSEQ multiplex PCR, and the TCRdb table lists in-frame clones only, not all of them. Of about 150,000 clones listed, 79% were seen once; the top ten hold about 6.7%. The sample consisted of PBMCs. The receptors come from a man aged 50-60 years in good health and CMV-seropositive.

The CDR3 loop is CASSGGTSGRTDTQYF. CDR3 nucleotide sequence: TGCGCCAGCAGCGGGGGGACTAGCGGGAGGACAGATACGCAGTATTTT. V is TRBV10-2 and J is TRBJ2-3; TRBD2 matches at 15 bases. In germline, CDR1 is WSHSY, CDR2 SAAADI. Losses at the gene ends were 6 bases for V and 3 bases for J; bases not matched to a gene: 4. The CDR3 has 16 amino acids.

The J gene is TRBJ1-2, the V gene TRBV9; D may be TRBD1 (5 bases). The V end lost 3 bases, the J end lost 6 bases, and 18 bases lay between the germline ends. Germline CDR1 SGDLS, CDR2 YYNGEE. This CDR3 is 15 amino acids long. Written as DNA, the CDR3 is TGTGCCAGCAGCGCTTCACGGGGGGGACTCCATGGCTACACCTTC. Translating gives CASSASRGGLHGYTF.

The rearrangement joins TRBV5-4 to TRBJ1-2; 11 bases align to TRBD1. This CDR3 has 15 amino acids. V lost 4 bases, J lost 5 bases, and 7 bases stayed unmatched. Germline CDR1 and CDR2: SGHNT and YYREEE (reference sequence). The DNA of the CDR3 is TGTGCCAGCAGCACGGGACAGGGGGAATTGTATGGCTACACCTTC. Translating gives CASSTGQGELYGYTF.

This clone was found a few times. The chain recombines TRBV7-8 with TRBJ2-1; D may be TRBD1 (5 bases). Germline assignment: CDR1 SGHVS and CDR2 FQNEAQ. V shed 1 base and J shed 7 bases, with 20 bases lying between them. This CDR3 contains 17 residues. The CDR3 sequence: CASSLDGAGIGLNEQFF. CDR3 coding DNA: TGTGCCAGCAGCTTAGATGGGGCAGGGATAGGTTTAAATGAGCAGTTCTTC.

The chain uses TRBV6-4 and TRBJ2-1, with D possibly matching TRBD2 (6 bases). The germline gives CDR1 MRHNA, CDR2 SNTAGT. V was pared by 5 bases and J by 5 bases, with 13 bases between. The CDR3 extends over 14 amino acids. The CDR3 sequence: CASSWGEDNNEQFF. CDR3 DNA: TGTGCCAGCAGTTGGGGGGAGGACAACAATGAGCAGTTCTTC.

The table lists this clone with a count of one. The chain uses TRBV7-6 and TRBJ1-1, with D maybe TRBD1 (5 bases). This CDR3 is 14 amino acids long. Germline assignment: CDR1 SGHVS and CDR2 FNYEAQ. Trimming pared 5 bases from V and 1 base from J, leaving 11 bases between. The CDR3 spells CASSTGTGNTEAFF. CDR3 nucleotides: TGTGCCAGCAGCACCGGGACTGGGAACACTGAAGCTTTCTTT.

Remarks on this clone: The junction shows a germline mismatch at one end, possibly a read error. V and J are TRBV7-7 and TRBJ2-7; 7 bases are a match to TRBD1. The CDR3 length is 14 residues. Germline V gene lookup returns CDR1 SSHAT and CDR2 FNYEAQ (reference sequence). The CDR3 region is CASSSGQSPYEQYF. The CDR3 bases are TGTGCTAGCAGCTCGGGACAGTCTCCCTACGAGCAGTACTTC. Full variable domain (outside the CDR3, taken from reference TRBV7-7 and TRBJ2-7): GAGVSQSPRYKVTKRGQDVTLRCDPISSHATLYWYQQALGQGPEFLTYFNYEAQPDKSGLPSDRFSAERPEGSISTLTIQRTEQRDSAMYRCASSSGQSPYEQYFGPGTRLTVT.

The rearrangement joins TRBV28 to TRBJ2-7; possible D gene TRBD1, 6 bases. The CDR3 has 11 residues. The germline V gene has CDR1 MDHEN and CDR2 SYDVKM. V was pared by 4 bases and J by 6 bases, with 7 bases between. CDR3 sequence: CASSSGVEQYF. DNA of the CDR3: TGTGCCAGCAGTTCAGGGGTCGAGCAGTACTTC.

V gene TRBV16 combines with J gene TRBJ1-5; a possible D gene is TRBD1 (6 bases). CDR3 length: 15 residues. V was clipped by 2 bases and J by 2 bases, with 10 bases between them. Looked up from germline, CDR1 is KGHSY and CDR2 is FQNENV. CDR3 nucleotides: TGTGCCAGCAGCCAAACAGGGTCTCGCAATCAGCCCCAGCATTTT. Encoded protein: CASSQTGSRNQPQHF.

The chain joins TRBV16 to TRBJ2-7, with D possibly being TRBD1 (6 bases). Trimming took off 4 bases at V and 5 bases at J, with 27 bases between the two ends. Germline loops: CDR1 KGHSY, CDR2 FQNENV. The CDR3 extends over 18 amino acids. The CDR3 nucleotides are TGTGCCAGCAGCCCCAGGGGTTTTCGGACAGCCTCAAGGAACGAGCAGTACTTC. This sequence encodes CASSPRGFRTASRNEQYF.

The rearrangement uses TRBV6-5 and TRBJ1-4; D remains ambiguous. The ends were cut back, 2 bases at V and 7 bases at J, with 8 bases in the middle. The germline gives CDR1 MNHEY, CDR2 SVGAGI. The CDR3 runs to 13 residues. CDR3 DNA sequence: TGTGCCAGCAGTTACGCCAGAGGTGAAAAACTGTTTTTT. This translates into CASSYARGEKLFF.

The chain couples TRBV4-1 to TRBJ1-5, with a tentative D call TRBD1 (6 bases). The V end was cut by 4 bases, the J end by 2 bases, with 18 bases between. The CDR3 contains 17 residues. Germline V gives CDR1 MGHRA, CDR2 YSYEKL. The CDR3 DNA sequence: TGCGCCAGCAGCCGAGGCGCAGGGGAAGCCGGCAATCAGCCCCAGCATTTT. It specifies CASSRGAGEAGNQPQHF.

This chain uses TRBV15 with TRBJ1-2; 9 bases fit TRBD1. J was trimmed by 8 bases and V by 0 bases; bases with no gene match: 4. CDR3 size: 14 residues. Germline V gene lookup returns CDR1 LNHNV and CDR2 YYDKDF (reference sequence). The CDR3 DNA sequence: TGTGCCACCAGCAGAGATAACAGGGGGCAAGGCTACACCTTC. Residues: CATSRDNRGQGYTF.

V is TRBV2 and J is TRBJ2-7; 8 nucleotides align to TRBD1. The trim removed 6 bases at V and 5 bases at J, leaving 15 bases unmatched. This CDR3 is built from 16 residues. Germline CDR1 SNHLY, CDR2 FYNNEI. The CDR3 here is CASSDGRDRITHEQYF. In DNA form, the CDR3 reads TGTGCCAGCAGCGACGGCCGGGACAGGATCACCCACGAGCAGTACTTC.

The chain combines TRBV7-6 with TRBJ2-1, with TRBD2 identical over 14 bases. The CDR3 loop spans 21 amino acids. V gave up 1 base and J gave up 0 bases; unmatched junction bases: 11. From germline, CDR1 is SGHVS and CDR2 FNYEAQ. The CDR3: CASSLVEGLAGGLSSYNEQFF. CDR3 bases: TGTGCCAGCAGCTTAGTGGAAGGACTAGCGGGAGGTCTAAGCTCCTACAATGAGCAGTTCTTC.

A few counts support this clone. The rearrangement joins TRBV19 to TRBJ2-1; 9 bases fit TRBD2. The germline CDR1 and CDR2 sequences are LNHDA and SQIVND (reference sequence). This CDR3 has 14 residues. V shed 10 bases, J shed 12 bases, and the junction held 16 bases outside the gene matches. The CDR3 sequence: CATREREAPRGQFF. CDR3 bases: TGTGCCACCCGGGAGCGGGAGGCCCCTAGGGGGCAGTTCTTC.

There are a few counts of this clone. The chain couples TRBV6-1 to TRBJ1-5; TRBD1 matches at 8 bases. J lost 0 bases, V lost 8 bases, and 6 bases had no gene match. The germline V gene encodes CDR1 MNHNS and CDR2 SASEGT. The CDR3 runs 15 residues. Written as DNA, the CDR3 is TGTGCCAGCCGTAAGACAGGGGATAGCAATCAGCCCCAGCATTTT. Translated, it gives CASRKTGDSNQPQHF.

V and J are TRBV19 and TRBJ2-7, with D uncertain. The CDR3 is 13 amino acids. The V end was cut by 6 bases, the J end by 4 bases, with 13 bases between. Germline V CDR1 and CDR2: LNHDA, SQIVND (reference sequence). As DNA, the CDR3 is TGTGCCAGTAGACCACTTATGAGTTACGAGCAGTACTTC. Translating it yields CASRPLMSYEQYF. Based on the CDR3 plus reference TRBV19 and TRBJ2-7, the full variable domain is DGGITQSPKYLFRKEGQNVTLSCEQNLNHDAMYWYRQDPGQGLRLIYYSQIVNDFQKGDIAEGYSVSREKKESFPLTVTSAQKNPTAFYLCASRPLMSYEQYFGPGTRLTVT.

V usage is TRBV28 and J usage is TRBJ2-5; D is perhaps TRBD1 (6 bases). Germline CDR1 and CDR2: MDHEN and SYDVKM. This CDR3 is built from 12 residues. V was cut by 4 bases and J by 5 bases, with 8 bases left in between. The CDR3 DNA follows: TGTGCCAGCAGTTCTAGGGGGGAGACCCAGTACTTC. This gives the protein CASSSRGETQYF.

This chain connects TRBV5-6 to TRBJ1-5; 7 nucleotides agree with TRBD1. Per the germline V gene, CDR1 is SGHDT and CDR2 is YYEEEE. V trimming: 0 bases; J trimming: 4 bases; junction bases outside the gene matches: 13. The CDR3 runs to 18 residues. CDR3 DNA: TGTGCCAGCAGCTTGGCCCGGGACAGCTGGAGAATAAATCAGCCCCAGCATTTT. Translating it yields CASSLARDSWRINQPQHF.

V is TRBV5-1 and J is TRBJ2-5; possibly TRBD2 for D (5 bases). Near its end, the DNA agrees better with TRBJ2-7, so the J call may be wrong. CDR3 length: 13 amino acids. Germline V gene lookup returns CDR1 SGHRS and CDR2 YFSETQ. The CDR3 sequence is CASSFSGSGEQYF. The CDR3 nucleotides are TGCGCCAGCAGCTTCTCGGGGTCGGGCGAGCAGTACTTC.